This TCR beta chain was sequenced for a study of beta chain features in type 1 diabetes. Study results and limitations: Type 1 diabetes patients had moderately but significantly shorter TCRB CDR3s in all four CD4+ subsets. Sampled from patients, naive, central memory and Treg TCRB repertoires appeared more similar than those sampled from healthy donors.

This CDR3 has 13 residues. Germline CDR1 and CDR2: MDHEN and SYDVKM. V dropped 4 bases and J dropped 4 bases, with 10 bases sitting between them. Expressed TCRB transcripts got sequenced, as all isolated RNA was reverse transcribed. Samples of naive, central memory and regulatory T cells yielded a mean of about 3.57 million reads. The repertoire was sequenced with immunoSEQ multiplex PCR; TCRdb's copy has only in-frame clones and lacks some. Among about 230,000 clones listed, 16% were seen once. CD45RO/CCR7/CD25/CD127/CD95/CD27 staining was used to isolate CD4+ naive, central memory, regulatory and stem cell-like memory cells by sorting. In this sample, this clone turned up a few times. Its antigen is still unknown.

Sequenced sample: naive CD4+ T cells from blood. This sequence originates from a man aged 25-45 years with type 1 diabetes. The chain uses TRBV28 and TRBJ1-1; D uncertain. The CDR3 coding sequence is TGTGCCAGCAGTTCGGGGATGGCCACTGAAGCTTTCTTT. Translation gives CASSSGMATEAFF.